A single sample gave rise to the 27 T cell receptor beta chains below, sequenced in a study of T cells after yellow fever vaccination. Using its own MiXCR run on the 5' RACE reads, TCRdb lists one record per CDR3 protein. The sample carries about 45,000 distinct CDR3 sequences, roughly 6.4% recorded once. Sample: CD8+ T cells not binding an NS4B(214-222) dextramer, sorted from PBMCs, taken 45 days after the yellow fever booster vaccination. The source of these receptors is a man under 40 who received the YFV17D yellow fever vaccine.

This clonotype appeared many times. The chain employs TRBV20-1 and TRBJ2-4, with 8 bases aligning to TRBD1. The V segment lost 8 bases and the J segment 0 bases; nucleotides outside the gene matches: 15. The CDR3 spans 17 residues. The germline V gene has CDR1 DFQATT and CDR2 SNEGSKA (reference sequence). The CDR3 sequence: CSRPGQGSELAKNIQYF. The CDR3 region has the DNA TGCAGTCGACCAGGACAGGGAAGTGAACTAGCCAAAAACATTCAGTACTTC.

This clonotype occurred many times. V usage is TRBV28 and J usage is TRBJ2-1; TRBD2 matches at 9 bases. Germline V lookup: CDR1 MDHEN, CDR2 SYDVKM. The junction had 9 bases not matched to a gene; V was cut back by 8 bases and J by 7 bases. The CDR3 runs to 14 residues. CDR3 coding DNA: TGTGCCAGCTCCCTAGCGGGAACATGGAATGAGCAGTTCTTC. Protein: CASSLAGTWNEQFF.

Note on this clonotype: A much larger clone differs by one base, so this may be a read error. This chain joins TRBV27 and TRBJ2-3, with D hard to call. Germline V CDR1 and CDR2: MNHEY, SMNVEV (reference sequence). The CDR3 loop spans 13 amino acids. CDR3 nucleotide sequence: TGTGCCAGCAGTTTTAGGAGCACAGATGCGCAGTATTTT. This translates into CASSFRSTDAQYF.

The sample holds many counts of this clonotype. This chain links TRBV6-5 with TRBJ2-1, with 9 bases fitting TRBD2. Per germline, CDR1 MNHEY and CDR2 SVGAGI. The CDR3 has 14 residues. Losses at the gene ends were 2 bases for V and 9 bases for J; bases not matched to a gene: 5. CDR3 DNA sequence: TGTGCCAGCAGTTACGGGACTAGCTTTGGTGAGCAGTTCTTC. Its translation is CASSYGTSFGEQFF.

This clonotype came up many times. The genes are TRBV7-9 and TRBJ2-7; 9 bases are shared with TRBD2. CDR1 is SEHNR, CDR2 FQNEAQ, per germline (reference sequence). CDR3 size: 15 residues. The V gene end was trimmed by 4 bases and the J gene end by 2 bases; junction bases not matched to a gene: 6. CDR3 DNA: TGTGCCAGCAGCTCCTGGGCTAGCGGGGCCTACGAGCAGTACTTC. It codes for CASSSWASGAYEQYF.

On this clonotype itself: This may come from a read error, since a much larger clone is one base off. V gene TRBV20-1 combines with J gene TRBJ2-5; perhaps TRBD1 as D (6 bases). This CDR3 comprises 14 residues. Germline lookup yields CDR1 DFQATT and CDR2 SNEGSKA (reference sequence). V was shortened by 5 bases and J by 4 bases, with 17 bases between the two germline ends. CDR3 coding DNA: TGCAGTGCTGTCAGGGGAGACGAGCGAGAGACCCAGTACTTC. Its translation: CSAVRGDERETQYF.

Note on this clonotype: A much larger clone is a single base away; this may be a read error. This chain connects TRBV21-1 to TRBJ2-1; the tabulated D call, TRBD1, remains unverified against the DNA. TRBV21-1 is tagged as a pseudogene. This CDR3 spans 17 amino acids. The CDR3 DNA reads TGTGTCAGCAGCACCCGCGGGGGACGGGGCTCCTACAATGAGCAGTTCTTC. Its translation: CVSSTRGGRGSYNEQFF.

This clonotype was seen repeatedly, ten times or more. The chain has TRBV6-5 and TRBJ1-5, with no clear D. The CDR3 has 13 amino acids. Germline values: CDR1 MNHEY, CDR2 SVGAGI. V shed 8 bases and J shed 2 bases, with 10 bases lying between them. The CDR3 sequence is CASGLGGNQPQHF. CDR3 DNA sequence: TGTGCCAGCGGACTCGGGGGCAATCAGCCCCAGCATTTT.

This clonotype has ten or more counts. The chain has TRBV5-1 and TRBJ2-7; possible D gene TRBD1, 5 bases. In germline, CDR1 is SGHRS, CDR2 YFSETQ. The germline V and J ends were trimmed by 2 bases and 0 bases, with 12 bases remaining between them. The CDR3 is 15 amino acids. CDR3 coding DNA: TGCGCCAGCAGCTTAGACAGTCTAAGCTCCTACGAGCAGTACTTC. It yields the protein CASSLDSLSSYEQYF.

This clonotype was observed a handful of times. V gene TRBV29-1 combines with J gene TRBJ2-1, with D perhaps TRBD2 (6 bases). Per germline, CDR1 SQVTM and CDR2 ANQGSEA. The CDR3 is made up of 13 amino acids. The V end lost 7 bases, the J end lost 7 bases, and 17 bases lay between the germline ends. CDR3 sequence: CSGAQGLWNEQFF. Written as DNA, the CDR3 is TGCAGCGGTGCCCAGGGACTGTGGAATGAGCAGTTCTTC.

This clonotype was seen many times. This rearrangement joins TRBV6-4 to TRBJ2-1; D perhaps matches TRBD2 (5 bases). The CDR3 sequence is 13 residues long. CDR1 is MRHNA and CDR2 is SNTAGT in the germline V gene. V was pared by 5 bases and J by 10 bases, with 15 bases between. The CDR3 region is CASSSTGFKEQFF. CDR3 DNA sequence: TGTGCCAGCAGTTCAACGGGGTTTAAGGAGCAGTTCTTC.

The table lists this clonotype with many counts. The chain uses TRBV6-5 and TRBJ2-5; a possible D gene is TRBD1 (6 bases). Germline assignment: CDR1 MNHEY and CDR2 SVGAGI. V was shortened by 4 bases and J by 5 bases, with 14 bases between the two germline ends. This CDR3 region has 14 residues. This CDR3 reads CASSSYVGGETQYF. CDR3 DNA sequence: TGTGCCAGCAGTTCCTATGTAGGGGGTGAGACCCAGTACTTC.

This clonotype was observed a few times. The chain links TRBV24-1 to TRBJ1-5; D call uncertain. With 7 bases removed from V and 2 bases from J, the gap between germline ends came to 23 bases. Germline V gene lookup returns CDR1 KGHDR and CDR2 SFDVKD. The CDR3 extends over 18 amino acids. In DNA, the CDR3 is TGTGCCACCAGGGCGTGCGGGCCAAGGGAGGAAGGCAATCAGCCCCAGCATTTT. This gives the protein CATRACGPREEGNQPQHF.

This clonotype was counted at least ten times. The chain is built from TRBV11-1 and TRBJ2-1, with 12 bases matching TRBD2. Germline trimming cut 4 bases from V and 7 bases from J; bases unmatched to any gene: 2. CDR3 length: 14 residues. Germline V gene lookup returns CDR1 SGHAT and CDR2 FQDESV (reference sequence). CDR3 residues: CASSSSGRANEQFF. The CDR3, as DNA: TGTGCCAGCAGCTCTAGCGGGAGGGCAAATGAGCAGTTCTTC.

This clonotype was found many times. This chain links TRBV12-3 or TRBV12-4 with TRBJ2-7; 7 positions match TRBD2. The CDR3 has 14 residues. V lost 8 bases to trimming and J lost 2 bases; unmatched junction nucleotides: 9. The CDR3 sequence: CASSRAGATYEQYF. CDR3 sequence (DNA): TGTGCCAGCTCACGGGCGGGAGCTACCTACGAGCAGTACTTC.

Many counts were recorded for this clonotype. The chain is built from TRBV4-3 and TRBJ2-5, with 9 bases that match TRBD2. The CDR3 is made up of 16 amino acids. After removal of 3 bases from V and 5 bases from J, the junction contained 10 bases not matched to a gene. Per germline, CDR1 LGHNA and CDR2 YSLEER. The CDR3, as DNA: TGCGCCAGCAGCCAGGGGTTAGCGGGAGTTGCGGAGACCCAGTACTTC. Its translation is CASSQGLAGVAETQYF.

This clonotype has ten or more counts. The chain joins TRBV28 to TRBJ2-7; 12 nucleotides agree with TRBD2. Germline-derived CDR1 and CDR2 are MDHEN and SYDVKM. This CDR3 has 16 amino acids. Trimming cost V 3 bases and J 0 bases; bases outside gene matches: 3. The CDR3 sequence: CASSFWTSGVSYEQYF. DNA of the CDR3: TGTGCCAGCAGTTTTTGGACTAGCGGGGTCTCCTACGAGCAGTACTTC.

Only a few counts were recorded for this clonotype. The chain joins TRBV20-1 to TRBJ2-3, with TRBD1 identical over 7 bases. There are 15 residues in the CDR3. Trimming at V came to 6 bases and at J to 1 base, leaving 10 bases not matched to a gene. Germline V gene lookup returns CDR1 DFQATT and CDR2 SNEGSKA (reference sequence). As DNA, the CDR3 is TGCAGTGCGACGCAGGGGGACATTGGCACAGATACGCAGTATTTT. Translating it yields CSATQGDIGTDTQYF.

The sample holds a few counts of this clonotype. The chain recombines TRBV20-1 with TRBJ2-7; 11 bases align to TRBD2. J was trimmed by 2 bases and V by 2 bases; bases with no gene match: 14. Germline V CDR1 and CDR2: DFQATT, SNEGSKA (reference sequence). CDR3 length: 18 residues. CDR3 residues: CSARPDTGTSGVTYEQYF. The CDR3 region has the DNA TGCAGTGCTAGACCCGACACCGGGACTAGCGGAGTCACCTACGAGCAGTACTTC.

This clonotype was counted many times. CDR3 DNA: TGTGCCAGCAGCCTCAGGCGGGAGTTGCTTACCGGGGAGCTGTTTTTT. This gives the protein CASSLRRELLTGELFF. The V gene is TRBV6-5, the J gene TRBJ2-2; 7 nucleotides line up with TRBD2. In germline, CDR1 is MNHEY, CDR2 SVGAGI. The V and J ends lost 6 bases and 5 bases, in that order; junction bases with no gene match: 12. CDR3 size: 16 residues.

This clonotype appeared many times. The rearrangement links TRBV11-2 to TRBJ1-2; 7 nucleotides agree with TRBD1. The CDR3 extends over 16 amino acids. The trim removed 4 bases at V and 0 bases at J, leaving 8 bases unmatched. Germline CDR1 SGHAT, CDR2 FQNNGV. The CDR3 DNA reads as TGTGCCAGCAGCTCTTTCCGGGACAGAGCTAACTATGGCTACACCTTC. It codes for CASSSFRDRANYGYTF.

In its sample, this clonotype was seen many times. The V call is TRBV28, the J call TRBJ1-1; D gene unclear. The CDR3 consists of 15 residues. V was pared by 3 bases and J by 1 base, with 12 bases between. Germline CDR1 is MDHEN and CDR2 is SYDVKM. CDR3 coding DNA: TGTGCCAGCAGTTTTATAGCCGAGCAGAACACTGAAGCTTTCTTT. It is translated as CASSFIAEQNTEAFF.

This clonotype was counted ten times or more. The genes are TRBV19 and TRBJ2-2, with no clear D. V lost 7 bases, J lost 5 bases, and 5 bases lay in between. The germline gives CDR1 LNHDA, CDR2 SQIVND (reference sequence). The CDR3 length is 11 residues. CDR3 in amino acids: CASTATGELFF. In DNA, the CDR3 is TGTGCCAGTACTGCGACCGGGGAGCTGTTTTTT. Based on the CDR3 plus reference TRBV19 and TRBJ2-2, the full variable domain is DGGITQSPKYLFRKEGQNVTLSCEQNLNHDAMYWYRQDPGQGLRLIYYSQIVNDFQKGDIAEGYSVSREKKESFPLTVTSAQKNPTAFYLCASTATGELFFGEGSRLTVL.

This clonotype has ten or more counts. The chain employs TRBV7-2 and TRBJ2-7; 7 bases align to TRBD2. Germline-derived CDR1 and CDR2 are SGHTA and FQGNSA. V shed 6 bases and J 4 bases; nucleotides not matched to a gene: 6. CDR3 length: 13 residues. The CDR3 spells CASRPASGYEQYF. The CDR3 bases are TGTGCCAGCAGGCCCGCTAGCGGTTACGAGCAGTACTTC. The entire variable domain, with the rest obtained from reference TRBV7-2 and TRBJ2-7, is as follows: GAGVSQSPSNKVTEKGKDVELRCDPISGHTALYWYRQSLGQGLEFLIYFQGNSAPDKSGLPSDRFSAERTGGSVSTLTIQRTQQEDSAVYLCASRPASGYEQYFGPGTRLTVT.

This clonotype was counted at least ten times. The gene calls are TRBV27 and TRBJ1-1; D ambiguous. This CDR3 region has 11 residues. CDR1 is MNHEY and CDR2 is SMNVEV in the germline V gene (reference sequence). The V end was cut by 7 bases, the J end by 0 bases, with 3 bases between. The CDR3 loop reads CASILNTEAFF. The CDR3 DNA follows: TGTGCCAGCATTCTGAACACTGAAGCTTTCTTT.

This clonotype was picked up many times. The V gene is TRBV19, the J gene TRBJ2-6, with TRBD1 as a possible D gene (6 bases). The CDR3 consists of 14 residues. Germline CDR1 reads LNHDA; CDR2 reads SQIVND (reference sequence). Trimming removed 7 bases at V and 4 bases at J, with 11 bases between. The CDR3 loop reads CASNDRRGANVLTF. The DNA of the CDR3 is TGTGCCAGTAACGACAGGCGGGGGGCCAACGTCCTGACTTTC. Looking up the rest from reference TRBV19 and TRBJ2-6 gives the full variable domain: DGGITQSPKYLFRKEGQNVTLSCEQNLNHDAMYWYRQDPGQGLRLIYYSQIVNDFQKGDIAEGYSVSREKKESFPLTVTSAQKNPTAFYLCASNDRRGANVLTFGAGSRLTVL.

Many counts were recorded for this clonotype. The chain joins TRBV5-5 to TRBJ2-7; TRBD1 aligns across 10 bases. The V and J ends lost 3 bases and 5 bases, in that order; junction bases with no gene match: 8. The CDR3 covers 15 residues. The germline CDR1 and CDR2 sequences are SGHKS and YYEKEE (reference sequence). CDR3 sequence: CASSSPGTGAHEQYF. CDR3 sequence (DNA): TGTGCCAGCAGCTCGCCCGGGACAGGGGCCCACGAGCAGTACTTC.